Listed here is a single TCR beta chain. Its antigen remains unknown. CD45RO-negative, CCR7-selected cells formed the naive CD8 fraction, which excluded terminally differentiated effector memory CD45RA+ cells. These data originate in a study of shared clonotypes between healthy human individuals. Study observations and caveats: Clonotype sharing across several donors was observed for about 4.8% of naive CD4 clonotypes.

Method: immunoSEQ multiplex PCR; TCRdb's copy keeps in-frame clones and lacks some. This table has around 650,000 clones, 95% to 97% appearing once. The sequence came from a woman in her twenties or thirties in good health. The sequenced sample was naive CD8+ T cells sorted from blood.

The CDR3 spells CASRVRQQGWDTEAFF. CDR3 nucleotides: TGTGCCAGTAGGGTTCGACAACAAGGTTGGGACACTGAAGCTTTCTTT. The chain recombines TRBV19 with TRBJ1-1; no reliable D call. In germline, CDR1 is LNHDA, CDR2 SQIVND (reference sequence). This CDR3 has 16 amino acids. The V and J ends lost 6 bases and 3 bases respectively, with 20 bases between them. The variable domain in full, with the rest retrieved from reference TRBV19 and TRBJ1-1, is DGGITQSPKYLFRKEGQNVTLSCEQNLNHDAMYWYRQDPGQGLRLIYYSQIVNDFQKGDIAEGYSVSREKKESFPLTVTSAQKNPTAFYLCASRVRQQGWDTEAFFGQGTRLTVV.